This T cell receptor (beta chain) was sequenced for a study of blood T cells in healthy people across ages. The wider study: Roughly one uniquely barcoded beta molecule per two T cells was captured. Study outcomes and limitations: In long-lived donors, naive CD4+ cell counts and diversity exceeded those of aged donors.

The CDR3 covers 17 residues. CDR1 SGHVS and CDR2 FNYEAQ come from the germline V gene. V shed 1 base, J shed 6 bases, and the junction held 6 bases outside the gene matches. With a J-beta primer mix and a sample-barcoded 5' primer, a second PCR ran about 7 to 12 cycles. A template-switch adaptor with 12 random nucleotides tagged each cDNA molecule. TCRdb reprocessed the 5' RACE reads with MiXCR, giving one entry per CDR3 protein. The sample contains 1.5 million to 2 million distinct CDR3 sequences, 49% of which appear only once. With respect to this clonotype: The antigen remains unidentified.

This receptor was obtained from a woman between 40 and 50 years old in good health. The V and J genes are TRBV7-6 and TRBJ1-6; 10 nucleotides match TRBD1. The sequenced sample was blood. The CDR3 here is CASSLGGGTGVNSPLHF. DNA for the CDR3: TGTGCCAGCAGCTTAGGGGGGGGGACAGGGGTTAATTCACCCCTCCACTTT.